This T cell receptor (beta chain) was retrieved from a study of T cell responses to AZD1222 COVID-19 vaccine. General study results and limits: Donor demographics were predominantly white British with a female majority; clonal diversity may be underestimated.

This clone was picked up one time. Its matching antigen is unknown. Profiling relied on immunoSEQ multiplex PCR, and the TCRdb table lists in-frame clones only, not all of them. The data contain approximately 260,000 clones, 85% to 95% of them singletons. CDR1 WSHSY and CDR2 SAAADI come from the germline V gene. Trimming removed 9 bases at V and 2 bases at J, with 21 bases between. The CDR3 contains 16 residues. V gene TRBV10-2 combines with J gene TRBJ2-3, with D possibly TRBD1 on 7 matching bases. The starting material was peripheral blood, obtained on day 0 of AZD1222 vaccination. This receptor was identified in an adult in good health. DNA for the CDR3: TGCGCCAGTAAGGAGGGGGCCCTGGGCCCCACAGATACGCAGTATTTT. Its protein is CASKEGALGPTDTQYF.